This T cell receptor (beta chain) emerged from a study of shared clonotypes between healthy human individuals. With regard to this clone: In the same sample, other DNA sequences code for this CDR3.

Some clones are missing from TCRdb's copy, which holds only in-frame ones; the method was immunoSEQ multiplex PCR. The sample yields 2 million to 2.5 million clones, over 85% seen once. Naive CD8 cells were CD45RO-negative, positively selected for CCR7, excluding terminally differentiated effector memory CD45RA+ cells. There are 15 residues in the CDR3. V was clipped by 1 base and J by 0 bases, with 9 bases between them. The V gene's germline CDR1 is SGHAT and CDR2 FQNNGV. Sequences were obtained from naive CD8+ T cells sorted from blood. The chain employs TRBV11-2 and TRBJ1-1, with D perhaps matching TRBD1 (6 bases). The sequence was collected from a man younger than 35 in good health. The CDR3 DNA sequence: TGTGCCAGCAGCTTAGGGGGGGGCTTGAACACTGAAGCTTTCTTT. Translation gives CASSLGGGLNTEAFF.